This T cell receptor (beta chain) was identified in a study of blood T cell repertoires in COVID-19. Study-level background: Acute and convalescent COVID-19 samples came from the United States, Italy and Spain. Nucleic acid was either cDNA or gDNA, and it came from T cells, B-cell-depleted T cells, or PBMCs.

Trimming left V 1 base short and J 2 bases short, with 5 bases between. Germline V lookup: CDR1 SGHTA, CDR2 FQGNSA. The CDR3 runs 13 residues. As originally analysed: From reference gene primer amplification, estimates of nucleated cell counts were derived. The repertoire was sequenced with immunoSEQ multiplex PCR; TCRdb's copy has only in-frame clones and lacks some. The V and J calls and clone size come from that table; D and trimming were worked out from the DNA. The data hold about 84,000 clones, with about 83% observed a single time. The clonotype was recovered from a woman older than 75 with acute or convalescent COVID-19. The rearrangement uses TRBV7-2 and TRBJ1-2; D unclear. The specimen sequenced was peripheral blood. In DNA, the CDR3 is TGTGCCAGCAGCTTAGGAGAAAACTATGGCTACACCTTC. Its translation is CASSLGENYGYTF.